Listed here are 9 T cell receptor beta chains from one sample, sequenced in a study of T cell responses to AZD1222 COVID-19 vaccine. Data came from immunoSEQ multiplex PCR; TCRdb stores just in-frame clones and leaves some out. This sample has about 150,000 clones, with roughly 90% found just once. The sequenced sample was peripheral blood, obtained 28 days after the second AZD1222 dose. These receptors all stem from an adult who received the AZD1222 COVID-19 vaccine.

The rearrangement uses TRBV10-2 and TRBJ1-5; D unclear. The CDR3 has 15 amino acids. Trimming shortened V by 2 bases and J by 5 bases, and 13 bases separated the two germline ends. In germline, CDR1 is WSHSY, CDR2 SAAADI. The CDR3 here is CASSENSGGDQPQHF. The CDR3 DNA reads TGCGCCAGCAGTGAGAATTCGGGTGGGGATCAGCCCCAGCATTTT.

V usage is TRBV28 and J usage is TRBJ2-4, with D unresolved. The CDR3 has 15 amino acids. V gave up 2 bases and J gave up 0 bases, with 8 bases separating them. Germline CDR1 is MDHEN and CDR2 is SYDVKM. The CDR3 is CASSLTPEAKNIQYF. DNA for the CDR3: TGTGCCAGCAGTTTAACACCGGAAGCCAAAAACATTCAGTACTTC.

The chain carries TRBV29-1 and TRBJ2-7, with 7 positions matching TRBD1. V was pared by 4 bases and J by 6 bases, with 9 bases of the junction left unmatched. The CDR3 spans 13 residues. Germline CDR1 is SQVTM and CDR2 is ANQGSEA. CDR3 DNA sequence: TGCAGCGTTGGGGAACAGGGGCGTTTCGAGCAGTACTTC. It is translated as CSVGEQGRFEQYF.

For the CDR3, the DNA is TGTGCCAGCATCACAGCCGGGCTTGGCTCCTACAATGAGCAGTTCTTC. Translation gives CASITAGLGSYNEQFF. The V call is TRBV28, the J call TRBJ2-1; D not resolved. The CDR3 has 16 residues. The V end was cut by 7 bases, the J end by 0 bases, with 16 bases between. The V gene's germline CDR1 is MDHEN and CDR2 SYDVKM.

The genes are TRBV5-6 and TRBJ2-7; D may be TRBD1 or TRBD2 (6 bases each). V was clipped by 4 bases and J by 0 bases, with 17 bases between them. The length of the CDR3 is 16 residues. Germline V gene sequence: CDR1 SGHDT, CDR2 YYEEEE. In DNA, the CDR3 is TGTGCCAGCAGCCCCCTGGGGGCGGGACTCTCCTACGAGCAGTACTTC. The encoded protein is CASSPLGAGLSYEQYF.

This clone has just a few counts. The chain links TRBV5-6 to TRBJ1-1; 7 bases are shared with TRBD1. The V and J ends lost 3 bases and 11 bases, in that order; junction bases with no gene match: 19. Germline V gives CDR1 SGHDT, CDR2 YYEEEE. The CDR3 runs 16 residues. The CDR3 protein is CASSWGPGTEARTAFF. In nucleotides, the CDR3 is TGTGCCAGCAGCTGGGGACCCGGGACAGAGGCTAGGACTGCTTTCTTT.

The table lists this clone with a count of one. The chain uses TRBV4-1 and TRBJ2-7; perhaps TRBD1 as D (7 bases). The CDR3 runs to 17 residues. Trimming left V 0 bases short and J 1 base short, with 16 bases between. CDR1 MGHRA and CDR2 YSYEKL come from the germline V gene. CDR3 sequence: CASSQDGGGGGSYEQYF. CDR3 sequence (DNA): TGCGCCAGCAGCCAAGACGGTGGAGGGGGCGGTTCCTACGAGCAGTACTTC.

The chain joins TRBV4-3 to TRBJ2-7; 10 positions match TRBD2. This CDR3 comprises 18 residues. V lost 1 base and J lost 3; bases outside the gene matches: 12. Germline CDR1 is LGHNA and CDR2 is YSLEER. The CDR3 protein is CASSQGWASGSNGYEQYF. Here the CDR3 DNA reads TGCGCCAGCAGCCAAGGATGGGCTAGCGGGAGTAATGGCTACGAGCAGTACTTC.

V usage is TRBV12-3 or TRBV12-4 and J usage is TRBJ1-1, with 11 bases that match TRBD1. V lost 6 bases and J lost 12; bases outside the gene matches: 6. CDR3 length: 12 residues. As DNA, the CDR3 is TGTGCCAGCAGCCGGGGACAGGGGGGAACTTTCTTT. It is translated as CASSRGQGGTFF.